This T cell receptor (beta chain) was recovered during a study of sequential checkpoint blockade in melanoma. In the study overall: Arm A got nivolumab then ipilimumab; arm B the reverse, 1:1. After both sequences, patients received maintenance nivolumab.

The CDR3 extends over 12 amino acids. The V and J ends lost 6 bases and 11 bases, in that order; junction bases with no gene match: 7. Germline-derived CDR1 and CDR2 are MNHEY and SMNVEV (reference sequence). Sequencing was performed with immunoSEQ multiplex PCR; in TCRdb, only in-frame clones are kept and a portion is missing. The sample yields about 8,400 clones, 90% seen once. This clone appeared a few times. Treatment in this sample: randomized to nivolumab then ipilimumab (arm A) or the reverse (arm B). None of the patients previously received DNA-damaging chemotherapy. Live CD3+CD8+ CD19− CD56− cells were sorted from PBMCs.

The sequence was obtained from a human donor with melanoma. The V call is TRBV27, the J call TRBJ1-1; 9 nucleotides align to TRBD1. Material: CD8+ T cells sorted from blood (inferred from file names), obtained from a patient given nivolumab and ipilimumab in sequence. The DNA of the CDR3 is TGTGCCAGCAGCCTCGGGACAGGGAAGGCTTTCTTT. It encodes CASSLGTGKAFF.